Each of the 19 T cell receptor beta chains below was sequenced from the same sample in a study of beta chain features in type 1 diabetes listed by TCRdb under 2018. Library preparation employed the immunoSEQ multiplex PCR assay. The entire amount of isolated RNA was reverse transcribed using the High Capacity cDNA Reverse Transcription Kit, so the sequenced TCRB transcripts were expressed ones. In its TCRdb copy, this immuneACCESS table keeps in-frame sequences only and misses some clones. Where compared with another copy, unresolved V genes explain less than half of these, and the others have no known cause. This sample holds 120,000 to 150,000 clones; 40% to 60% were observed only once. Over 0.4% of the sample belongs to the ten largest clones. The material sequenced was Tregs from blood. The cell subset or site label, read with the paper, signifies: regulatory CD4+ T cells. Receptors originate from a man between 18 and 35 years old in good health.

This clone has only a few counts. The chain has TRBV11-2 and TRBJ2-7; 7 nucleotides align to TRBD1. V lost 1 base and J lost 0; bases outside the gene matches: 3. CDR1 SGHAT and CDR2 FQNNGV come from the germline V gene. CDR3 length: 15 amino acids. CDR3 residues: CASSLGGTASYEQYF. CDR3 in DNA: TGTGCCAGCAGCTTAGGGGGGACAGCCTCCTACGAGCAGTACTTC. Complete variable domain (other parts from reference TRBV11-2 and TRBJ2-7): EAGVAQSPRYKIIEKRQSVAFWCNPISGHATLYWYQQILGQGPKLLIQFQNNGVVDDSQLPKDRFSAERLKGVDSTLKIQPAKLEDSAVYLCASSLGGTASYEQYFGPGTRLTVT.

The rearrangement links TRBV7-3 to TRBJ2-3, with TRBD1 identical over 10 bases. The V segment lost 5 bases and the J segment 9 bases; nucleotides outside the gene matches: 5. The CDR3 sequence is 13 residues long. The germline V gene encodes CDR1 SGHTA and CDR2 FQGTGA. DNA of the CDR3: TGTGCCAGCAGCCTCGGGGACAGGGGAACGCAGTATTTT. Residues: CASSLGDRGTQYF.

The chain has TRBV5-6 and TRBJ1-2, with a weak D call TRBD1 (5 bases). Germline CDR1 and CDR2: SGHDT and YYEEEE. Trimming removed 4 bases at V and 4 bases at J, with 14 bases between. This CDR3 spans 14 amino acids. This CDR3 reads CASSPGDRIYGYTF. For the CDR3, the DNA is TGTGCCAGCAGCCCGGGGGACCGAATCTATGGCTACACCTTC.

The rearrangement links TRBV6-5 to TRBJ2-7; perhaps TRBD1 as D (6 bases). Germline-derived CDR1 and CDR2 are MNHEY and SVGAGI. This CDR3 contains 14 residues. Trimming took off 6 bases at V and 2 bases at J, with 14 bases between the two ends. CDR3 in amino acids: CASRSGTTAYEQYF. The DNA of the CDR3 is TGTGCCAGCAGATCCGGGACAACCGCCTACGAGCAGTACTTC.

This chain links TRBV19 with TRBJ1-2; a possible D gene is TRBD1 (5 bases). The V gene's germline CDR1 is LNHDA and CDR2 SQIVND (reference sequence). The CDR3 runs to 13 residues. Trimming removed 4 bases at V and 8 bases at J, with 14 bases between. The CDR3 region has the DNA TGTGCCAGTAGTAAGACGCAGGGAGGAGGCTACACCTTC. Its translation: CASSKTQGGGYTF.

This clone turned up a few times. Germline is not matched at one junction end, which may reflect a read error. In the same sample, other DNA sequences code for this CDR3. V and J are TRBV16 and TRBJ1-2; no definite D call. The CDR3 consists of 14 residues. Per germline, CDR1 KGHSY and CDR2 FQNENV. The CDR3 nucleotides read TGTGCCAGCAGCCGAGGCAAGAGCCGCTATGGTTACACCTTC. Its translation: CASSRGKSRYGYTF.

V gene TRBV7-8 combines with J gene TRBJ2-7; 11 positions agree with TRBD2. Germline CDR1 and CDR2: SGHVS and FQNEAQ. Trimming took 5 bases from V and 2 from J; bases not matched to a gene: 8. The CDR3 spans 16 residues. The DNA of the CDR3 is TGTGCCAGCAGCACCAGACTAGCGGGAAAAACCTACGAGCAGTACTTC. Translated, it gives CASSTRLAGKTYEQYF.

The CDR3 reads CAIKDSNSNTGELFF. The CDR3 DNA reads as TGTGCCATCAAAGACAGCAACTCGAACACCGGGGAGCTGTTTTTT. V is TRBV10-3 and J is TRBJ2-2, with D maybe TRBD1 (5 bases). Trimming removed 7 bases at V and 0 bases at J, with 12 bases between. The V gene's germline CDR1 is ENHRY and CDR2 SYGVKD. The CDR3 consists of 15 residues.

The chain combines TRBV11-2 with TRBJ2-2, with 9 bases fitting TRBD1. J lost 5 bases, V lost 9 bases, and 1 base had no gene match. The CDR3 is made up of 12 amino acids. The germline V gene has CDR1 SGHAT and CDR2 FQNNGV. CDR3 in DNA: TGTGCCAGACAGGGGGCAACCGGGGAGCTGTTTTTT. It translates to CARQGATGELFF.

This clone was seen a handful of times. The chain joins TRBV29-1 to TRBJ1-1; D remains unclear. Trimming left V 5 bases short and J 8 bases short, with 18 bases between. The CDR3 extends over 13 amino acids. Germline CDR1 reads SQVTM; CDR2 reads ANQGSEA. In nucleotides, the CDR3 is TGCAGCGTTCACCGAGTTCTTTCCCGAGAAGCTTTCTTT. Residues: CSVHRVLSREAFF.

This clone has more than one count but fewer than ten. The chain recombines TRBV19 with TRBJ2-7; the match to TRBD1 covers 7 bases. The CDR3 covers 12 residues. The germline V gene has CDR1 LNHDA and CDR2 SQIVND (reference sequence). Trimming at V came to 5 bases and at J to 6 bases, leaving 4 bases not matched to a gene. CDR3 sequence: CASSGTVGEQYF. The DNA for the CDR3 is TGTGCCAGTAGTGGGACAGTTGGCGAGCAGTACTTC.

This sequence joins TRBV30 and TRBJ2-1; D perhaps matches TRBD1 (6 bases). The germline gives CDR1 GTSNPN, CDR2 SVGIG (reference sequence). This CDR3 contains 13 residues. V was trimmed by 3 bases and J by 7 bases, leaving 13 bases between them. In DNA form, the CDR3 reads TGTGCCTGGAGGCTCTACAGGGAAAATGAGCAGTTCTTC. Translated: CAWRLYRENEQFF.

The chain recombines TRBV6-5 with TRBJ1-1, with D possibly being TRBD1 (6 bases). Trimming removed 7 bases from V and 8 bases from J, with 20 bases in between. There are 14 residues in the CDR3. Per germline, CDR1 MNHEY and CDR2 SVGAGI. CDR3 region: CASTLRTQGSEAFF. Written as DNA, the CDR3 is TGTGCCAGCACATTAAGGACACAGGGTTCAGAAGCTTTCTTT.

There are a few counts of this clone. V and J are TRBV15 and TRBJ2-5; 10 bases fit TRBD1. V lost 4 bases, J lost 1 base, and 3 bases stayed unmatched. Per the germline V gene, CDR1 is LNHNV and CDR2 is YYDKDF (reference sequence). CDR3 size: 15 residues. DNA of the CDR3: TGTGCCACCAGCAAGGACAGGGGGTTCCAAGAGACCCAGTACTTC. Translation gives CATSKDRGFQETQYF.

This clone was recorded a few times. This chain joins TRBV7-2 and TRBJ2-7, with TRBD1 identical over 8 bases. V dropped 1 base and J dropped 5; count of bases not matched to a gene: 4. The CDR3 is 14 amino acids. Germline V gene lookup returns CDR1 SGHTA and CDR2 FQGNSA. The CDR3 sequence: CASSLVGQGHEQYF. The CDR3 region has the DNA TGTGCCAGCAGCTTAGTCGGACAGGGCCACGAGCAGTACTTC.

The CDR3: CATSTDRDYTGELFF. The CDR3 DNA reads TGTGCCACCAGCACGGACAGGGATTACACCGGGGAGCTGTTTTTT. The chain recombines TRBV15 with TRBJ2-2, with 8 bases aligning to TRBD1. In germline, CDR1 is LNHNV, CDR2 YYDKDF (reference sequence). CDR3 length equals 15 residues. Trimming removed 4 bases from V and 3 bases from J; junction bases left unmatched: 4. Drawing the rest from reference TRBV15 and TRBJ2-2, the complete variable domain is DAMVIQNPRYQVTQFGKPVTLSCSQTLNHNVMYWYQQKSSQAPKLLFHYYDKDFNNEADTPDNFQSRRPNTSFCFLDIRSPGLGDTAMYLCATSTDRDYTGELFFGEGSRLTVL.

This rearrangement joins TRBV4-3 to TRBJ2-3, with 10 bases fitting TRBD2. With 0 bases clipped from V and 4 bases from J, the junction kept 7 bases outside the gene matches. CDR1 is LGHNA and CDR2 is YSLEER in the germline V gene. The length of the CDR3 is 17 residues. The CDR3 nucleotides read TGCGCCAGCAGCCAAGACCTAGCGGGAGAAGCGGCAGATACGCAGTATTTT. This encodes CASSQDLAGEAADTQYF.

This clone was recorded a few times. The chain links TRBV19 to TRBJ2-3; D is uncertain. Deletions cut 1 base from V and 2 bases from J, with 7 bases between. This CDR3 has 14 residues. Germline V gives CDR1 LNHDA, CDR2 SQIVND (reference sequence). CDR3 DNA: TGTGCCAGTAGTATAGGAGGTAACACAGATACGCAGTATTTT. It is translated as CASSIGGNTDTQYF.

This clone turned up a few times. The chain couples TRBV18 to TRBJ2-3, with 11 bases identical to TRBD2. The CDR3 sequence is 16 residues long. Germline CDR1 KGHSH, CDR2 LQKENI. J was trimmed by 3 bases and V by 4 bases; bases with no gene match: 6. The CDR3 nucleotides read TGTGCCAGCTCACTTGGACTAGCGGGTCGTACAGATACGCAGTATTTT. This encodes CASSLGLAGRTDTQYF.